Listed below are T cell receptor beta chains from one sample, sequenced in a study of blood T cells in healthy people across ages. TCRdb itself ran the 5' RACE reads through MiXCR, one entry per CDR3 protein. This table has hundreds of thousands of distinct CDR3 sequences, under 30% appearing once. This same sample was also part of a study on T cells of mothers and their children.

The source material was blood. These receptors all stem from a boy aged 5-17 years in good health. Both conserved end residues are part of each CDR3. The D gene is left open where the match is weak. Expanded clones get a size class; other rows say once, few or many, or leave the size out.

NA TRBJ1-6 TRBV20-1 TRBD1 TGCAGTGCTAGGGACCCCGGGACAGGGGGGGGATCACCCCTCCACTTT CSARDPGTGGGSPLHF
NA TRBJ2-4 TRBV30 NA TGTGCCTGGAGTAGGCGTCAGACCAACATTCAGTACTTC CAWSRRQTNIQYF
few TRBJ2-4 TRBV4-1 TRBD1 TGCGCCAGCAGCCAAGAGGGACAGGGGGCGAGAAACATTCAGTACTTC CASSQEGQGARNIQYF
few TRBJ2-7 TRBV28 TRBD2 TGTGCCAGCAGTTTAACTAGCGGGGTCTACGAGCAGTACTTC CASSLTSGVYEQYF
NA TRBJ2-1 TRBV5-1 TRBD2 TGCGCCAGCAGCTTGGCCGGGACTAGCGGGGAAGTCAATGAGCAGTTCTTC CASSLAGTSGEVNEQFF
many TRBJ2-7 TRBV6-2/TRBV6-3 NA TGTGCCAGCAGGTCCGTCTCCTACGAGCAGTACTTC CASRSVSYEQYF
few TRBJ2-1 TRBV7-9 NA TGTGCCAGCAGCTTAGGGGGCGGGGAGGTGTTCTATGAGCAGTTCTTC CASSLGGGEVFYEQFF
once TRBJ2-1 TRBV7-6 TRBD1 TGTGCCAGCAACAAAGAGACAGGGGGACTTTACAATGAGCAGTTCTTC CASNKETGGLYNEQFF
many TRBJ2-2 TRBV9 TRBD2 TGTGCCAGCAGCGTTAGCGGGGGCACCGGGGAGCTGTTTTTT CASSVSGGTGELFF
few TRBJ1-1 TRBV4-1 NA TGCGCCAGCAGCCAACAGGGTGTGAACACTGAAGCTTTCTTT CASSQQGVNTEAFF
few TRBJ2-1 TRBV10-3 TRBD2 TGTGCCATCAGTTGGACTAGCGGGGGGGCAGATGAGCAGTTCTTC CAISWTSGGADEQFF
NA TRBJ1-6 TRBV5-4 NA TGTGCCAGCAGCTTGACAACCCTGGGCTCACCCCTCCACTTT CASSLTTLGSPLHF
NA TRBJ2-3 TRBV5-1 TRBD2 TGCGCCAGCAGCCCGGGGACTAGCGGGGGGATAGATACGCGGTATTTT CASSPGTSGGIDTRYF
NA TRBJ2-7 TRBV7-6 NA TGTGCCAGCAGCTTAATAGGGGTGGGGTCCTACGAGCAGTACTTC CASSLIGVGSYEQYF
few TRBJ2-1 TRBV29-1 NA TGCAGCTGCGCCGGACACCCAGGGAATGAGCAGTTCTTC CSCAGHPGNEQFF
few TRBJ2-4 TRBV3-1 TRBD2 TGTGCCAGCAGCCAAGGGTTATCGGGGGGGCGAGAAAACATTCAGTACTTC CASSQGLSGGRENIQYF
few TRBJ1-2 TRBV6-2/TRBV6-3 NA TGTGCCAGCAGTTACACAGGGAGCTATGGCTACACCTTC CASSYTGSYGYTF
NA TRBJ1-1 TRBV5-1 NA TGCGCCAGCAGCTTGGGATTGGGTGTGAACACTGAAGCTTTCTTT CASSLGLGVNTEAFF
NA TRBJ1-1 TRBV20-1 NA TGCAGTGCTAGAGTAACGGGGAGTACGGCTTTCTTT CSARVTGSTAFF
NA TRBJ2-5 TRBV12-3/TRBV12-4 TRBD2 TGTGCCAGCAGTTGGCTAGCGGGGGAAGAGACCCAGTACTTC CASSWLAGEETQYF
NA TRBJ2-2 TRBV6-5 NA TGTGCCAGCAGTTACTCCTGGGGGACCGGGGAGCTGTTTTTT CASSYSWGTGELFF
NA TRBJ2-7 TRBV13 NA TGTGCCAGCAGCATAGGGGCTCCCTTTAGGGAGCAGTACTTC CASSIGAPFREQYF
NA TRBJ1-2 TRBV7-9 TRBD1 TGTGCCAGCAGTTGGATAGACAGGGAAAATGGCTACACCTTC CASSWIDRENGYTF
NA TRBJ1-3 TRBV2 NA TGTGCCAGCAGTGAGGATCTCCCGGGCTTAGTAGGAAACACCATATATTTT CASSEDLPGLVGNTIYF
NA TRBJ2-1 TRBV9 NA TGTGCCAGCAGCGAGGACCCGAATTCAAAAACTGAGCAGTTCTTC CASSEDPNSKTEQFF
few TRBJ2-7 TRBV7-9 NA TGTGCCAGCAGCTTAGTAGGGTCAGGTGCTATTTACGAGCAGTACTTC CASSLVGSGAIYEQYF
NA TRBJ2-7 TRBV30 NA TGTGCCTGGAAGGGAGACGGATACGAGCAGTACTTC CAWKGDGYEQYF
NA TRBJ2-5 TRBV29-1 NA TGCAGCGTTGTAAGGATCCTGGGCGGCGAGACCCAGTACTTC CSVVRILGGETQYF
few TRBJ2-2 TRBV6-5 TRBD2 TGTGCCAGCAGTTACTCGAGACTAGCGGGGAACACCGGGGAGCTGTTTTTT CASSYSRLAGNTGELFF
NA TRBJ2-7 TRBV5-1 TRBD1 TGCGCCAGCAGCTACTCCCCCGGGACAGGATCGATCGACGAGCAGTACTTC CASSYSPGTGSIDEQYF
few TRBJ2-5 TRBV28 TRBD1 TGTGCCAGCAGACCGGACAGGTACCAAGAGACCCAGTACTTC CASRPDRYQETQYF
few TRBJ2-3 TRBV24-1 NA TGTGCCACCAGCGATTTGCAGTCGGGGGATACGCAGTATTTT CATSDLQSGDTQYF
NA TRBJ2-5 TRBV7-9 TRBD1 TGTGCCAGCAGCGACAGGGGGAAGACCCAGTACTTC CASSDRGKTQYF
NA TRBJ2-3 TRBV20-1 TRBD2 TGCAGTGGTACCGGGACTAGCGGGGTGGCGGTAGATACGCAGTATTTT CSGTGTSGVAVDTQYF
few TRBJ2-1 TRBV6-5 NA TGTGCCAGCAGTTACTCGTGGGGCAATGAGCAGTTCTTC CASSYSWGNEQFF
few TRBJ2-1 TRBV3-1 TRBD1 TGTGCCAGCAGCTCATCCCGGGACAGCCGGCAGTTCTTC CASSSSRDSRQFF
few TRBJ2-5 TRBV20-1 TRBD2 TGCAGTGGACTCCCCGACGGGACTAGTTTCCTGGTGGGCCAAGAGACCCAGTACTTC CSGLPDGTSFLVGQETQYF
NA TRBJ2-4 TRBV20-1 NA TGCAGTGCTAGGAACTTAAACAGAGAAAACATTCAGTACTTC CSARNLNRENIQYF
NA TRBJ2-3 TRBV20-1 TRBD2 TGCAGTGCTGCCTATAGCGGGGGGCCCGGAGATACGCAGTATTTT CSAAYSGGPGDTQYF
few TRBJ2-5 TRBV14 NA TGTGCCAGCAGCCAAGTGGGCCAGGGATGGCGCCAGTACTTC CASSQVGQGWRQYF
few TRBJ2-2 TRBV7-7 NA TGTGCCAGCAGCTTACCTCCTTCGGCGGGCACCGGGGAGCTGTTTTTT CASSLPPSAGTGELFF
NA TRBJ1-1 TRBV29-1 NA TGCAGCGCCCTAGAGGATTTGAACACTGAAGCTTTCTTT CSALEDLNTEAFF
NA TRBJ2-7 TRBV5-1 NA TGCGCCAGCAGCGATACTTGGGGCGAGCAGTACTTC CASSDTWGEQYF
few TRBJ1-1 TRBV11-2 NA TGTGCCAGCAGCTCCAGCGTAAGGGCCGTGGCCACTGAAGCTTTCTTT CASSSSVRAVATEAFF
few TRBJ2-5 TRBV5-1 NA TGCGCCAGCAGCTTGAGGTCAGGTGGGACTTCGGAGACCCAGTACTTC CASSLRSGGTSETQYF
NA TRBJ2-4 TRBV6-6 NA TGTGCCAGCTCCTTTGGGGACATTTCCCTTCGCGCCAAAAACATTCAGTACTTC CASSFGDISLRAKNIQYF
few TRBJ2-5 TRBV15 NA TGTGCCACCAGCAGCTCACTAGGTGGGGCCCAAGAGACCCAGTACTTC CATSSSLGGAQETQYF
NA TRBJ2-7 TRBV5-1 NA TGCGCCAGCAGCGAGTCCCTGGTTCTGGAGCAGTACTTC CASSESLVLEQYF
NA TRBJ2-7 TRBV7-9 TRBD1 TGTGCCAGCAGCTACTTAAAACGTATTCGGGGACAGGGCCCTTACGAGCAGTACTTC CASSYLKRIRGQGPYEQYF
NA TRBJ2-7 TRBV20-1 NA TGCAGTGCTAGAGAACACACCAGCTCCTACGAGCAGTACTTC CSAREHTSSYEQYF
once TRBJ2-5 TRBV28 NA TGTGCCAGCAGTTTAATCGCCCGGGGGAAAGAGACCCAGTACTTC CASSLIARGKETQYF
few TRBJ2-1 TRBV5-1 TRBD2 TGCGCCAGCAGCTTGAGAGCGGGGGGGCCGAGTGAGCAGTTCTTC CASSLRAGGPSEQFF
NA TRBJ2-5 TRBV20-1 TRBD1 TGCAGTGCTAGAGATAGGGGGCGGCTAGAGACCCAGTACTTC CSARDRGRLETQYF
few TRBJ2-2 TRBV11-1 TRBD1 TGTGCCAGCAGCTATCCGGGACAGGGTCAGGTCGGGGAGCTGTTTTTT CASSYPGQGQVGELFF